These 14 T cell receptor beta chains were sequenced from one sample in a study of cytomegalovirus exposure and HLA in healthy donors. The PCR ran on 60 Vbeta and 13 Jbeta primers. Profiling relied on immunoSEQ multiplex PCR, and the TCRdb table lists in-frame clones only, not all of them. Of roughly 200,000 clones in the sample, around 80% were seen once. Sequenced: PBMCs. These receptor sequences come from a boy aged 2 to 10 in good health and CMV-seronegative.

This chain uses TRBV7-2 with TRBJ1-2; D is unresolved. V was pared by 2 bases and J by 7 bases, with 23 bases between. Germline CDR1 is SGHTA and CDR2 is FQGNSA. The CDR3 is 17 amino acids. The CDR3 here is CASSLWSPRVGGGGYTF. The CDR3 DNA sequence: TGTGCCAGCAGCTTATGGTCTCCTCGGGTCGGAGGCGGTGGCTACACCTTC. The whole variable domain, remainder taken from reference TRBV7-2 and TRBJ1-2, is GAGVSQSPSNKVTEKGKDVELRCDPISGHTALYWYRQSLGQGLEFLIYFQGNSAPDKSGLPSDRFSAERTGGSVSTLTIQRTQQEDSAVYLCASSLWSPRVGGGGYTFGSGTRLTVV.

The rearrangement joins TRBV6-6 to TRBJ1-1; 7 positions match TRBD1. Germline V lookup: CDR1 MNHNY, CDR2 SVGAGI (reference sequence). There are 16 residues in the CDR3. The trim removed 0 bases at V and 0 bases at J, leaving 4 bases unmatched. CDR3 in amino acids: CASSYSGTALNTEAFF. CDR3 DNA sequence: TGTGCCAGCAGTTACTCGGGGACAGCCTTGAACACTGAAGCTTTCTTT.

This clone was seen a handful of times. The chain joins TRBV6-6 to TRBJ1-4; D call uncertain. The germline V and J ends were trimmed by 2 bases and 0 bases, with 7 bases remaining between them. The CDR3 consists of 15 residues. The V gene's germline CDR1 is MNHNY and CDR2 SVGAGI (reference sequence). DNA of the CDR3: TGTGCCAGCAGTTACGGCGGATCAACTAATGAAAAACTGTTTTTT. Its protein is CASSYGGSTNEKLFF.

V gene TRBV6-1 combines with J gene TRBJ1-2, with D possibly being TRBD1 (6 bases). The CDR3 sequence is 15 residues long. The V end was cut by 6 bases, the J end by 4 bases, with 18 bases between. The germline V gene encodes CDR1 MNHNS and CDR2 SASEGT. CDR3 amino acids: CASRMGGAEAYGYTF. In DNA form, the CDR3 reads TGTGCCAGCAGAATGGGGGGGGCGGAAGCCTATGGCTACACCTTC.

The chain employs TRBV12-5 and TRBJ2-1; D remains ambiguous. The V and J ends lost 1 base and 8 bases respectively, with 15 bases between them. Germline CDR1 LGHNT, CDR2 FRNRAP. The CDR3 runs 15 residues. CDR3 residues: CASGLEAGQFHEQFF. The CDR3 DNA sequence: TGTGCTAGTGGTTTGGAAGCTGGGCAGTTCCATGAGCAGTTCTTC.

In the case of this clone: An end of the junction does not agree with germline; a read error may underlie this. This chain uses TRBV5-6 with TRBJ1-2; D might be TRBD1 (5 bases). Looked up from germline, CDR1 is SGHDT and CDR2 is YYEEEE. This CDR3 comprises 17 residues. DNA of the CDR3: TGTGCCAGCTCCATGGTGGGTAGGGGTGAGGCGAACTATGGCTACATCTTC. Protein: CASSMVGRGEANYGYIF.

This clone has a single count. The chain carries TRBV30 and TRBJ1-2; 8 bases are a match to TRBD1. This CDR3 spans 13 amino acids. The germline V gene encodes CDR1 GTSNPN and CDR2 SVGIG (reference sequence). With V trimmed by 3 bases and J by 6 bases, 6 bases remained unmatched. The CDR3 reads CAWSEDRVNGYTF. Written as DNA, the CDR3 is TGTGCCTGGAGCGAGGACAGGGTTAATGGCTACACCTTC. The full variable domain, in which reference TRBV30 and TRBJ1-2 provide the parts outside the CDR3, is SQTIHQWPATLVQPVGSPLSLECTVEGTSNPNLYWYRQAAGRGLQLLFYSVGIGQISSEVPQNLSASRPQDRQFILSSKKLLLSDSGFYLCAWSEDRVNGYTFGSGTRLTVV.

CDR3 sequence: CASSPQDRVATF. As DNA, the CDR3 is TGTGCCAGCAGCCCCCAGGACAGGGTGGCCACCTTC. The chain is built from TRBV2 and TRBJ1-2; 8 nucleotides line up with TRBD1. After removal of 6 bases from V and 13 bases from J, the junction contained 10 bases not matched to a gene. CDR3 length equals 12 residues. The germline gives CDR1 SNHLY, CDR2 FYNNEI.

On this clone: Other DNA variants within this sample encode the same CDR3. This chain uses TRBV5-1 with TRBJ1-6; D unresolved. CDR3 length: 16 amino acids. Looked up from germline, CDR1 is SGHRS and CDR2 is YFSETQ. Trimming cost V 0 bases and J 0 bases, with 7 bases left between them. The CDR3: CASSLDGSSYNSPLHF. CDR3 in DNA: TGCGCCAGCAGCTTGGATGGGAGCTCCTATAATTCACCCCTCCACTTT.

This clone has only one observation. Other DNA variants within this sample encode the same CDR3. V and J are TRBV9 and TRBJ1-1, with D possibly TRBD1 on 5 matching bases. The CDR3 runs to 15 residues. V was shortened by 0 bases and J by 4 bases, with 13 bases between the two germline ends. The V gene's germline CDR1 is SGDLS and CDR2 YYNGEE. DNA for the CDR3: TGTGCCAGCAGCGTAGAAGGCAGGGCGGCCACTGAAGCTTTCTTT. It yields the protein CASSVEGRAATEAFF. The full variable domain, its missing parts supplied by reference TRBV9 and TRBJ1-1, is DSGVTQTPKHLITATGQRVTLRCSPRSGDLSVYWYQQSLDQGLQFLIQYYNGEERAKGNILERFSAQQFPDLHSELNLSSLELGDSALYFCASSVEGRAATEAFFGQGTRLTVV.

The chain couples TRBV6-5 to TRBJ2-7; 8 nucleotides match TRBD1. With V trimmed by 4 bases and J by 7 bases, 9 bases remained unmatched. CDR1 MNHEY and CDR2 SVGAGI come from the germline V gene. CDR3 length: 14 amino acids. The CDR3 loop is CASSFNRGTDEQYF. The CDR3 nucleotides read TGTGCCAGCAGTTTCAACAGGGGGACGGATGAGCAGTACTTC.

The chain links TRBV29-1 to TRBJ2-1; the D gene is possibly TRBD1 (6 bases). CDR3 length: 11 amino acids. Germline V CDR1 and CDR2: SQVTM, ANQGSEA. V lost 5 bases to trimming and J lost 7 bases, with 9 bases between them. The CDR3, as DNA: TGCAGCGTTCCCCAGGGGAATGAGCAGTTCTTC. It encodes CSVPQGNEQFF.

The chain uses TRBV19 and TRBJ2-1; 13 nucleotides align to TRBD2. V was pared by 3 bases and J by 6 bases, with 11 bases of the junction left unmatched. The germline CDR1 and CDR2 sequences are LNHDA and SQIVND (reference sequence). The CDR3 is 18 residues long. CDR3 DNA sequence: TGTGCCAGTAGTATCTTGGGACTAGCGGGGAACGGCGTCAATGAGCAGTTCTTC. It codes for CASSILGLAGNGVNEQFF.

This clone has a handful of counts. The chain employs TRBV7-9 and TRBJ2-6, with 9 bases lining up with TRBD2. Losses at the gene ends were 7 bases for V and 3 bases for J; bases not matched to a gene: 7. Per the germline V gene, CDR1 is SEHNR and CDR2 is FQNEAQ (reference sequence). This CDR3 comprises 16 residues. The CDR3 region is CASTRSGGSGANVLTF. DNA for the CDR3: TGTGCCAGCACCCGTAGCGGGGGCAGTGGGGCCAACGTCCTGACTTTC.